Below, 30 T cell receptor beta chains from the same sample are listed, as sequenced in a study of blood T cell repertoires in COVID-19. The method was immunoSEQ multiplex PCR; TCRdb's version includes in-frame clones alone and lacks a portion of them. The sample records around 140,000 clones, about 80% being singletons. Specimen: peripheral blood. These receptors were obtained from a man between 50 and 59 years old with acute or convalescent COVID-19.

CDR3 coding DNA: TGTGCCAGCAGCCAAGATCGGACTAGCAGGCAGACCCAGTACTTC. This encodes CASSQDRTSRQTQYF. The J gene is TRBJ2-5, the V gene TRBV4-2; 8 nucleotides line up with TRBD2. Looked up from germline, CDR1 is LGHNA and CDR2 is YNFKEQ. Germline trimming cut 0 bases from V and 6 bases from J; bases unmatched to any gene: 6. The CDR3 loop spans 15 amino acids.

This chain joins TRBV9 and TRBJ2-1; tentative D call: TRBD1 (6 bases). The germline CDR1 and CDR2 sequences are SGDLS and YYNGEE. The CDR3 extends over 17 amino acids. V lost 4 bases and J 7 bases, leaving 24 bases between the germline ends. CDR3 nucleotide sequence: TGTGCCAGCAGCCCACAACCCGGGGCAGGGGTTTCGAATGAGCAGTTCTTC. This gives the protein CASSPQPGAGVSNEQFF. Variable domain in full (rest from reference TRBV9 and TRBJ2-1): DSGVTQTPKHLITATGQRVTLRCSPRSGDLSVYWYQQSLDQGLQFLIQYYNGEERAKGNILERFSAQQFPDLHSELNLSSLELGDSALYFCASSPQPGAGVSNEQFFGPGTRLTVL.

V gene TRBV2 combines with J gene TRBJ1-2; possible D gene TRBD1, 6 bases. The CDR3 extends over 17 amino acids. Trimming took off 8 bases at V and 0 bases at J, with 22 bases between the two ends. Germline CDR1 is SNHLY and CDR2 is FYNNEI. The CDR3 here is CASQGPQGFSPNYGYTF. The CDR3 nucleotides are TGTGCCAGCCAAGGACCACAGGGTTTTAGCCCTAACTATGGCTACACCTTC.

The V gene is TRBV2, the J gene TRBJ2-5; 10 bases match TRBD1. Germline V gene sequence: CDR1 SNHLY, CDR2 FYNNEI. The CDR3 spans 14 residues. V shed 10 bases, J shed 3 bases, and the junction held 8 bases outside the gene matches. The CDR3 DNA follows: TGTGCCACTTACCTCGGGACAGGGGAAGAGACCCAGTACTTC. It is translated as CATYLGTGEETQYF. The entire variable domain, with the rest obtained from reference TRBV2 and TRBJ2-5, is as follows: EPEVTQTPSHQVTQMGQEVILRCVPISNHLYFYWYRQILGQKVEFLVSFYNNEISEKSEIFDDQFSVERPDGSNFTLKIRSTKLEDSAMYFCATYLGTGEETQYFGPGTRLLVL.

This rearrangement joins TRBV7-8 to TRBJ1-2; D not certain. CDR3 length: 15 amino acids. Germline V CDR1 and CDR2: SGHVS, FQNEAQ. V gave up 3 bases and J gave up 3 bases, with 14 bases separating them. CDR3 sequence reads: CASSLRSDVHYGYTF. CDR3 in DNA: TGTGCCAGCAGCTTGAGGTCCGACGTACACTATGGCTACACCTTC.

CDR3 nucleotides: TGTGCCAGCAGAAGCCACCCCCGTCCTGAAGCTTTCTTT. Residues: CASRSHPRPEAFF. The chain is built from TRBV5-4 and TRBJ1-1; D is unresolved. Germline V CDR1 and CDR2: SGHNT, YYREEE (reference sequence). The length of the CDR3 is 13 residues. V shed 5 bases and J shed 6 bases, with 14 bases lying between them.

V is TRBV24-1 and J is TRBJ2-1, with 8 bases identical to TRBD2. The length of the CDR3 is 16 residues. Trimming cost V 2 bases and J 9 bases; bases outside gene matches: 11. Germline values: CDR1 KGHDR, CDR2 SFDVKD. CDR3 protein: CATSDWGGGPLPEQFF. CDR3 coding DNA: TGTGCCACCAGTGATTGGGGCGGGGGGCCTCTTCCTGAGCAGTTCTTC.

The chain joins TRBV29-1 to TRBJ2-3; D is uncertain. V shed 2 bases and J shed 1 base, with 13 bases lying between them. CDR3 size: 15 residues. Germline V gene data show CDR1 as SQVTM and CDR2 as ANQGSEA. CDR3 nucleotide sequence: TGCAGCGTTGAACCCCGCGGAGTTCGCACAGATACGCAGTATTTT. Its translation is CSVEPRGVRTDTQYF.

The chain employs TRBV5-4 and TRBJ2-5; 13 bases fit TRBD2. V lost 4 bases to trimming and J lost 2 bases; unmatched junction nucleotides: 5. CDR3 length equals 16 residues. CDR1 and CDR2 (germline): SGHNT, YYREEE (reference sequence). CDR3: CASSVGLAGVQETQYF. The CDR3 coding sequence is TGTGCCAGCAGCGTCGGACTAGCGGGGGTTCAAGAGACCCAGTACTTC. The full variable domain, in which reference TRBV5-4 and TRBJ2-5 provide the parts outside the CDR3, is ETGVTQSPTHLIKTRGQQVTLRCSSQSGHNTVSWYQQALGQGPQFIFQYYREEENGRGNFPPRFSGLQFPNYSSELNVNALELDDSALYLCASSVGLAGVQETQYFGPGTRLLVL.

V usage is TRBV12-3 or TRBV12-4 and J usage is TRBJ2-7, with D possibly being TRBD2 (6 bases). V was cut by 5 bases and J by 5 bases, with 13 bases left in between. There are 13 residues in the CDR3. CDR3 bases: TGTGCCAGCAGTCTCAGACTAGGCGACGAGCAGTACGTC. This sequence encodes CASSLRLGDEQYV.

The chain combines TRBV2 with TRBJ1-6; 8 positions match TRBD1. Germline V gives CDR1 SNHLY, CDR2 FYNNEI. This CDR3 region has 14 residues. V dropped 6 bases and J dropped 7; count of bases not matched to a gene: 5. CDR3 coding DNA: TGTGCCAGCAGAGGGACAGGCCAAAATTCACCCCTCCACTTT. Translating it yields CASRGTGQNSPLHF.

Only one count was recorded for this clone. The rearrangement links TRBV7-9 to TRBJ2-7; 8 bases match TRBD1. The CDR3 length is 14 residues. The V segment lost 4 bases and the J segment 5 bases; nucleotides outside the gene matches: 7. Per the germline V gene, CDR1 is SEHNR and CDR2 is FQNEAQ (reference sequence). The CDR3 sequence: CASSSRDRNHEQYF. The CDR3 DNA reads TGTGCCAGCAGCTCCCGGGACAGGAACCACGAGCAGTACTTC.

This chain joins TRBV3-1 (or the pseudogene TRBV3-2) and TRBJ2-7; tentatively, D is TRBD1 (5 bases). This CDR3 contains 17 residues. V was trimmed by 0 bases and J by 1 base, leaving 16 bases between them. Germline CDR1 reads LGHDT; CDR2 reads YNNKEL (reference sequence). CDR3 residues: CASSQDARGRKSYEQYV. DNA for the CDR3: TGTGCCAGCAGCCAAGATGCAAGGGGCAGGAAATCCTACGAGCAGTACGTC.

The genes are TRBV30 and TRBJ1-6; a possible D gene is TRBD1 (5 bases). V was pared by 3 bases and J by 8 bases, with 14 bases between. The CDR3 spans 14 residues. Germline loops: CDR1 GTSNPN, CDR2 SVGIG (reference sequence). The CDR3: CAWSTGPGHSPLHF. CDR3 in DNA: TGTGCCTGGAGCACAGGTCCGGGTCATTCACCCCTCCACTTT.

V and J are TRBV6-5 and TRBJ1-4; 7 bases map to TRBD1. CDR1 is MNHEY and CDR2 is SVGAGI in the germline V gene. CDR3 size: 15 residues. Trimming took 7 bases from V and 2 from J; bases not matched to a gene: 7. The CDR3 region is CASTAPTGTNEKLFF. The CDR3 bases are TGTGCCAGCACCGCTCCGACAGGGACTAATGAAAAACTGTTTTTT.

V and J are TRBV6-5 and TRBJ2-7, with 7 bases lining up with TRBD2. CDR1 MNHEY and CDR2 SVGAGI come from the germline V gene. The CDR3 covers 16 residues. The V and J ends lost 4 bases and 3 bases, in that order; junction bases with no gene match: 12. The CDR3 region has the DNA TGTGCCAGCAGTTCCTACTCGCGGGGGTCTAACTACGAGCAGTACTTC. Its protein product is CASSSYSRGSNYEQYF.

The chain has TRBV3-1 (or the pseudogene TRBV3-2) and TRBJ1-3; D possibly corresponds to TRBD1 (5 bases). Germline CDR1 LGHDT, CDR2 YNNKEL (reference sequence). CDR3 size: 16 residues. V dropped 0 bases and J dropped 3 bases, with 12 bases sitting between them. The CDR3 DNA reads TGTGCCAGCAGCCAAGATGTGACAGACGATGGAAACACCATATATTTT. This gives the protein CASSQDVTDDGNTIYF.

This rearrangement joins TRBV30 to TRBJ1-6, with a tentative D call TRBD1 (6 bases). CDR3 length: 13 amino acids. Per germline, CDR1 GTSNPN and CDR2 SVGIG (reference sequence). With 3 bases removed from V and 10 bases from J, the gap between germline ends came to 13 bases. The CDR3 region is CAWSGNRDSPLHF. CDR3 DNA sequence: TGTGCCTGGAGCGGGAACAGGGACTCACCCCTCCACTTT.

Notes on this clone: Different DNA sequences within this sample yield the same CDR3. This rearrangement joins TRBV2 to TRBJ1-5; D unclear. Trimming took 5 bases from V and 4 from J, leaving 6 bases between them. The germline gives CDR1 SNHLY, CDR2 FYNNEI. The CDR3 contains 12 residues. The CDR3 protein is CASSLRNQPQHF. The DNA of the CDR3 is TGTGCCAGCAGTTTGCGAAATCAGCCCCAGCATTTT.

This sequence joins TRBV7-8 and TRBJ2-2, with 10 nucleotides matching TRBD2. The germline gives CDR1 SGHVS, CDR2 FQNEAQ. The V and J ends lost 10 bases and 7 bases, in that order; junction bases with no gene match: 6. The CDR3 totals 13 residues. For the CDR3, the DNA is TGTGCCACAGCGGGGGGGTTGATCGGGGAGCTGTTTTTT. Protein: CATAGGLIGELFF.

The chain combines TRBV5-1 with TRBJ1-4, with TRBD1 matching over 8 bases. The trim removed 4 bases at V and 6 bases at J, leaving 11 bases unmatched. The length of the CDR3 is 16 residues. CDR1 SGHRS and CDR2 YFSETQ come from the germline V gene. CDR3 coding DNA: TGCGCCAGCAGCCCTACGACAGGGGCGCGGGATGAAAAACTGTTTTTT. Translation gives CASSPTTGARDEKLFF. The complete variable domain, with remaining parts taken from reference TRBV5-1 and TRBJ1-4, reads KAGVTQTPRYLIKTRGQQVTLSCSPISGHRSVSWYQQTPGQGLQFLFEYFSETQRNKGNFPGRFSGRQFSNSRSEMNVSTLELGDSALYLCASSPTTGARDEKLFFGSGTQLSVL.

This chain links TRBV5-1 with TRBJ2-2; D unclear. Germline lookup yields CDR1 SGHRS and CDR2 YFSETQ. This CDR3 is 14 amino acids long. V lost 4 bases, J lost 2 bases, and 9 bases lay in between. The CDR3 here is CASSAGPNTGELFF. The CDR3 DNA is TGCGCCAGCAGCGCCGGTCCTAACACCGGGGAGCTGTTTTTT.

This chain connects TRBV11-2 to TRBJ1-4; 9 nucleotides match TRBD1. From germline, CDR1 is SGHAT and CDR2 FQNNGV. The CDR3 sequence is 14 residues long. The V gene end was trimmed by 5 bases and the J gene end by 8 bases; junction bases not matched to a gene: 6. The CDR3 nucleotides are TGTGCCAGCAGCGCAGGGACAGGGTTCGAAAAACTGTTTTTT. Translating gives CASSAGTGFEKLFF.

The rearrangement uses TRBV7-2 and TRBJ2-7; the D gene is possibly TRBD1 (5 bases). Germline CDR1 reads SGHTA; CDR2 reads FQGNSA. The length of the CDR3 is 13 residues. V was trimmed by 2 bases and J by 5 bases, leaving 10 bases between them. CDR3 DNA sequence: TGTGCCAGCAGCTTACAAGGGGCAAACGAGCAGTACTTC. Translated: CASSLQGANEQYF.

This clone was found a few times. This chain joins TRBV11-2 and TRBJ1-4, with 7 bases that match TRBD1. The germline CDR1 and CDR2 sequences are SGHAT and FQNNGV. V was pared by 4 bases and J by 8 bases, with 7 bases of the junction left unmatched. CDR3 length equals 14 residues. CDR3 amino acids: CASSSRGKSEKLFF. The CDR3, as DNA: TGTGCCAGCAGCTCCAGGGGGAAGTCGGAAAAACTGTTTTTT.

The J gene is TRBJ1-5, the V gene TRBV19; tentatively, D is TRBD1 (5 bases). The CDR3 totals 14 residues. Trimming pared 5 bases from V and 3 bases from J, leaving 11 bases between. Germline assignment: CDR1 LNHDA and CDR2 SQIVND (reference sequence). CDR3 nucleotide sequence: TGTGCCAGTAGTTGGCCGGGGGTCAATCAGCCCCAGCATTTT. It codes for CASSWPGVNQPQHF.

This chain uses TRBV11-3 with TRBJ2-2; 7 bases are shared with TRBD1. V was pared by 5 bases and J by 5 bases, with 11 bases of the junction left unmatched. Germline CDR1 and CDR2: SGHNT and YENEEA. CDR3 size: 16 residues. In DNA form, the CDR3 reads TGTGCCAGCAGCGCAGGGACAGCTTACGGAACCGGGGAGCTGTTTTTT. This sequence encodes CASSAGTAYGTGELFF.

This clone was observed once. The chain links TRBV5-1 to TRBJ2-1; TRBD2 matches 12 bases. V gave up 1 base and J gave up 0 bases; unmatched junction bases: 8. The CDR3 runs 19 residues. CDR1 and CDR2 (germline): SGHRS, YFSETQ. CDR3: CASSLLPSGGVLSYNEQFF. In DNA, the CDR3 is TGCGCCAGCAGCTTGCTACCTAGCGGGGGGGTTCTCTCCTACAATGAGCAGTTCTTC.

The V gene is TRBV15, the J gene TRBJ1-1; 7 bases line up with TRBD1. Germline V gene data show CDR1 as LNHNV and CDR2 as YYDKDF (reference sequence). V dropped 1 base and J dropped 7; count of bases not matched to a gene: 6. The CDR3 has 14 amino acids. CDR3 nucleotide sequence: TGTGCCACCAGCAGAGCCGGGACAGCCCATGAAGCTTTCTTT. The encoded protein is CATSRAGTAHEAFF.

This rearrangement joins TRBV10-2 to TRBJ2-5, with a tentative D call TRBD1 (6 bases). Trimming took off 7 bases at V and 1 base at J, with 7 bases between the two ends. There are 12 residues in the CDR3. Germline V gives CDR1 WSHSY, CDR2 SAAADI. Here the CDR3 reads CASKQGQETQYF. As DNA, the CDR3 is TGCGCCAGCAAACAGGGCCAAGAGACCCAGTACTTC.